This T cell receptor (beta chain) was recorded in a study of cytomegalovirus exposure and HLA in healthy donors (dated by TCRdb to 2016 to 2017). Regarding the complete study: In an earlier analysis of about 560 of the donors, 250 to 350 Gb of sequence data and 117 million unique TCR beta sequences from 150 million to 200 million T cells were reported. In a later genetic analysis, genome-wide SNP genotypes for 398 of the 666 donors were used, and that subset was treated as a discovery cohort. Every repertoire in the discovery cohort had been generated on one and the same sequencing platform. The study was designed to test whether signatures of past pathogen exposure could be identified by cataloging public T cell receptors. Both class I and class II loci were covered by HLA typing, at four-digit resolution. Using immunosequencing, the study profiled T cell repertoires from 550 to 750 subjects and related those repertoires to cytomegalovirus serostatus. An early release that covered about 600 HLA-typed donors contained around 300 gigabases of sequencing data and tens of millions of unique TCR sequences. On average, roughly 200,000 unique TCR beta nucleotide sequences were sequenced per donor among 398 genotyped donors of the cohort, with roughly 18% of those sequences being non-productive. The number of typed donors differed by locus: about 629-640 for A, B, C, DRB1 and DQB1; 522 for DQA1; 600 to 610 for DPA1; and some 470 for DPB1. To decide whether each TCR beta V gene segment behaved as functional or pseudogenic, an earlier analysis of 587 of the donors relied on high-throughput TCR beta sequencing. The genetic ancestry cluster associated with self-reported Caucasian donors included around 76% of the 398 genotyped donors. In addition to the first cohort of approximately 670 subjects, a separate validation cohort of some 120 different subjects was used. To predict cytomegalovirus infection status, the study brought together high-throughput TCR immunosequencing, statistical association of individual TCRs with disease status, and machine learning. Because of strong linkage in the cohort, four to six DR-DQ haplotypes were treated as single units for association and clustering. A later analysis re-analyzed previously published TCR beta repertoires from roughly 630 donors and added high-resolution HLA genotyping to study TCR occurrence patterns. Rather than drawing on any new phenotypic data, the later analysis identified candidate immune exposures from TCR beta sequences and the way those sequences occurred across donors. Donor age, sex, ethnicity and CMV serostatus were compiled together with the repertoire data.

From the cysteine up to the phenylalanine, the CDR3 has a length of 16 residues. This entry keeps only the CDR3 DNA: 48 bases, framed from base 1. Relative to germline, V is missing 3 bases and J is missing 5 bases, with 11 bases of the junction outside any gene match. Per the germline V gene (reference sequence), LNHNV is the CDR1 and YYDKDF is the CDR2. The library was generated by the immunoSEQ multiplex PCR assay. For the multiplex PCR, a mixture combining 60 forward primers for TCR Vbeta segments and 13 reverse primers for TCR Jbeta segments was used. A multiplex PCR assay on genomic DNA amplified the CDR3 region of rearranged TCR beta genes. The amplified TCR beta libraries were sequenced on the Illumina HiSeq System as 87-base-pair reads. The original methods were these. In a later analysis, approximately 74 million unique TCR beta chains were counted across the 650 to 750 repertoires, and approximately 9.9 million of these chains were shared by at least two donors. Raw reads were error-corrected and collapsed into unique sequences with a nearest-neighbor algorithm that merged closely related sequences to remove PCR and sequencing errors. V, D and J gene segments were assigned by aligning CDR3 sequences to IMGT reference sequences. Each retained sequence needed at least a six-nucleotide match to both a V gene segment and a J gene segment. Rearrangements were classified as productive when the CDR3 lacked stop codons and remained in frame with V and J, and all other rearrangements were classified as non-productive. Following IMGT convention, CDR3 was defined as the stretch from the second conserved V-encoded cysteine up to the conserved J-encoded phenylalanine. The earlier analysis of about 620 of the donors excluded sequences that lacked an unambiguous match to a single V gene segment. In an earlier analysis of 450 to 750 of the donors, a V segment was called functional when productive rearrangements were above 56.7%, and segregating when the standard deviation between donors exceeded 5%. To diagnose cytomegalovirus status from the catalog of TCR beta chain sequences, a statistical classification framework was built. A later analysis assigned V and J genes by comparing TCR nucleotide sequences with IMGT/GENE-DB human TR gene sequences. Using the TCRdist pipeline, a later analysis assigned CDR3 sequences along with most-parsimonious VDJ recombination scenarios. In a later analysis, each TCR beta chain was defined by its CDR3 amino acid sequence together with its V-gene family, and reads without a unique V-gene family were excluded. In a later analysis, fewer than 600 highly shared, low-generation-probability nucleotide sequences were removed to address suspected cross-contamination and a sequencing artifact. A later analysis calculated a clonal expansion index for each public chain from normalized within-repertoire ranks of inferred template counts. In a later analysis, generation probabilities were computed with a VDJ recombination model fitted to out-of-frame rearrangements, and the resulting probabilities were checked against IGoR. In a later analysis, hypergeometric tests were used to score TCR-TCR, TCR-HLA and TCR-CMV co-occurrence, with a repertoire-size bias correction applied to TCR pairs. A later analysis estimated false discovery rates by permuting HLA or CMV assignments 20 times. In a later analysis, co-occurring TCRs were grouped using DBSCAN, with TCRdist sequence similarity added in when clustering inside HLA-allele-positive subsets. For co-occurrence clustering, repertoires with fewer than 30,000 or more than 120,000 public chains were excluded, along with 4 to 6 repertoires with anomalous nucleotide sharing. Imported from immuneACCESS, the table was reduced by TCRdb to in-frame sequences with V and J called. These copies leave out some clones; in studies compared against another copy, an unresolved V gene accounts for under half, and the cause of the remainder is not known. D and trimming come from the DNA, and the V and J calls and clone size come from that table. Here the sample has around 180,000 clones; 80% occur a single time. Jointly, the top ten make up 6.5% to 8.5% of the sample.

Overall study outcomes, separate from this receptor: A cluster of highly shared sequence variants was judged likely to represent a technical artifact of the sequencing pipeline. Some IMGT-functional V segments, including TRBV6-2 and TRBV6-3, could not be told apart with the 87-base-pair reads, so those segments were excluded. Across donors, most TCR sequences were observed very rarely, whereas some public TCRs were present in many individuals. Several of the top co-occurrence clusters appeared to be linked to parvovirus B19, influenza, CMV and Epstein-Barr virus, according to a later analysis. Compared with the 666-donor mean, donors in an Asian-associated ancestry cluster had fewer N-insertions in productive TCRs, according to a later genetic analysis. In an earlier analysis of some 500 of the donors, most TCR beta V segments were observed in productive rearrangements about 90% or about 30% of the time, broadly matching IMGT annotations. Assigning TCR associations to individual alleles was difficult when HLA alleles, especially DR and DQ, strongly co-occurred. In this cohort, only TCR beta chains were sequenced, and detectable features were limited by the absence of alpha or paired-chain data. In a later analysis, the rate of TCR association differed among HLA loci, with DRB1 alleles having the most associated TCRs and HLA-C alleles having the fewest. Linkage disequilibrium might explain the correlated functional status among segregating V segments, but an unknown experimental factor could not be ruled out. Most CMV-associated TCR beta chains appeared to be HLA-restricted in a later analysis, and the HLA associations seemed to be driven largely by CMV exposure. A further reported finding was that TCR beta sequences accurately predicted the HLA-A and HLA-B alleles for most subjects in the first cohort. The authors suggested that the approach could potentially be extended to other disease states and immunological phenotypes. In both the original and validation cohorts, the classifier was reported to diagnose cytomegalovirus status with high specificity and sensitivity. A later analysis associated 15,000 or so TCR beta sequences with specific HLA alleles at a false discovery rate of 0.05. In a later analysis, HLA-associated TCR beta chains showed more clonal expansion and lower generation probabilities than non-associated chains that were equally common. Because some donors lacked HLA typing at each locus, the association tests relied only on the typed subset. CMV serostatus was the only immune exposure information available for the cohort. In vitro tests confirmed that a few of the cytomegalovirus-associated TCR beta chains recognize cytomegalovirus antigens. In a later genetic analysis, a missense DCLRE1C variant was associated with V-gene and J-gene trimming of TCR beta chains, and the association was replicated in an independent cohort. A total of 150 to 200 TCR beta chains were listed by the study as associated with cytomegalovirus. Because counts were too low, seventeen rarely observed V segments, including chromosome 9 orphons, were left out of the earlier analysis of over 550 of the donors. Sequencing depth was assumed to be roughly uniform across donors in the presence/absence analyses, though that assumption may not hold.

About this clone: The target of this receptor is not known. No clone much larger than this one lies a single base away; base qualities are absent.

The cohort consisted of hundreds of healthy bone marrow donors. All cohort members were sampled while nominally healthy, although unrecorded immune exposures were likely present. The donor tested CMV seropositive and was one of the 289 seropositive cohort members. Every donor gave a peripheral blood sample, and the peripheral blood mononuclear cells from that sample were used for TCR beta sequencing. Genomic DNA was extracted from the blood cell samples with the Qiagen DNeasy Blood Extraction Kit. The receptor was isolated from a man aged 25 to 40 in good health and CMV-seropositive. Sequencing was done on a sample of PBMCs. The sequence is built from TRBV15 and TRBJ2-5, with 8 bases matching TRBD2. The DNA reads TGTGCCACCAGCAGGTTTCCAGCGGGAGTAGGGGAGACCCAGTACTTC. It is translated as CATSRFPAGVGETQYF. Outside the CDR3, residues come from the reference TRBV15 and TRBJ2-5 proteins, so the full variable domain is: DAMVIQNPRYQVTQFGKPVTLSCSQTLNHNVMYWYQQKSSQAPKLLFHYYDKDFNNEADTPDNFQSRRPNTSFCFLDIRSPGLGDTAMYLCATSRFPAGVGETQYFGPGTRLLVL.